This is a list of T cell receptor beta chains from one sample in a study of vaccination and CD4 T cells after COVID-19. TCRdb processed the PCR reads anew with MiXCR; each CDR3 protein has one entry. The profile shows over 25,000 distinct CDR3 sequences, 55% to 80% of them singletons. No antigens are known for them. Sequences were derived from CD4+ T cells from blood, cultured in vitro, sampled after SARS-CoV-2 vaccination. The receptors come from a human donor who received a COVID-19 vaccine. CDR3s include the opening cysteine and the closing phenylalanine or tryptophan. The D gene is left open where the match is weak. Clone size, where shown, is once, few, many, or a class for clones that have expanded.

V gene: TRBV20-1; clone size: NA; CDR3 length: 13; D gene: NA; J gene: TRBJ2-3; CDR3 protein: CSASASGTDTQYF; CDR3 DNA: TGCAGTGCAAGTGCTTCGGGGACAGATACGCAGTATTTT
V gene: TRBV7-6; clone size: NA; CDR3 length: 15; D gene: TRBD1; J gene: TRBJ2-3; CDR3 protein: CASSFGQGGTDTQYF; CDR3 DNA: TGTGCCAGCAGCTTCGGGCAGGGGGGCACAGATACGCAGTATTTT
V gene: TRBV7-9; clone size: once; CDR3 length: 16; D gene: NA; J gene: TRBJ1-1; CDR3 protein: CASSLVGRLEYTEAFF; CDR3 DNA: TGTGCCAGCAGCTTGGTCGGCCGACTAGAGTACACTGAAGCTTTCTTT
V gene: TRBV28; clone size: NA; CDR3 length: 14; D gene: NA; J gene: TRBJ1-5; CDR3 protein: CASKSERGYQPQHF; CDR3 DNA: TGTGCCAGCAAGAGTGAGAGGGGGTATCAGCCCCAGCATTTT
V gene: TRBV20-1; clone size: NA; CDR3 length: 13; D gene: NA; J gene: TRBJ2-5; CDR3 protein: CSARYTAQETQYF; CDR3 DNA: TGCAGTGCTAGATACACAGCCCAAGAGACCCAGTACTTC
V gene: TRBV12-3/TRBV12-4; clone size: NA; CDR3 length: 11; D gene: NA; J gene: TRBJ2-3; CDR3 protein: CASSLADTQYF; CDR3 DNA: TGTGCCAGCAGTTTAGCGGATACGCAGTATTTT
V gene: TRBV7-2; clone size: NA; CDR3 length: 15; D gene: TRBD2; J gene: TRBJ2-3; CDR3 protein: CASSPGGAGGHTQYF; CDR3 DNA: TGTGCCAGCAGCCCTGGGGGAGCGGGGGGGCATACGCAGTATTTT
V gene: TRBV19; clone size: NA; CDR3 length: 17; D gene: TRBD1; J gene: TRBJ2-1; CDR3 protein: CASSMGPRDRIRNEQFF; CDR3 DNA: TGTGCCAGTAGTATGGGCCCCCGGGACAGGATTAGGAATGAGCAGTTCTTC
V gene: TRBV2; clone size: NA; CDR3 length: 14; D gene: NA; J gene: TRBJ1-4; CDR3 protein: CASTLTSTNEKLFF; CDR3 DNA: TGTGCCAGCACGTTGACTTCAACTAATGAAAAACTGTTTTTT
V gene: TRBV6-2/TRBV6-3; clone size: once; CDR3 length: 14; D gene: TRBD1; J gene: TRBJ1-2; CDR3 protein: CASIPTGANYGYTF; CDR3 DNA: TGTGCCAGCATCCCAACAGGGGCTAACTATGGCTACACCTTC
V gene: TRBV6-1; clone size: NA; CDR3 length: 13; D gene: NA; J gene: TRBJ2-5; CDR3 protein: CASKSPGCETQYF; CDR3 DNA: TGTGCCAGTAAGAGCCCAGGGTGCGAGACCCAGTACTTC
V gene: TRBV19; clone size: NA; CDR3 length: 14; D gene: NA; J gene: TRBJ1-3; CDR3 protein: CASKIFGSGNTIHF; CDR3 DNA: NA
V gene: TRBV30; clone size: NA; CDR3 length: 14; D gene: NA; J gene: TRBJ2-4; CDR3 protein: CAWSPKIAKNIQYF; CDR3 DNA: TGTGCCTGGAGTCCGAAAATAGCCAAAAACATTCAGTACTTC
V gene: TRBV6-1; clone size: NA; CDR3 length: 12; D gene: NA; J gene: TRBJ2-7; CDR3 protein: CASSTSIGEQYF; CDR3 DNA: TGTGCCAGCAGTACAAGTATTGGCGAGCAGTACTTC
V gene: TRBV20-1; clone size: NA; CDR3 length: 14; D gene: TRBD1; J gene: TRBJ1-5; CDR3 protein: CSARRQGFNQPQHF; CDR3 DNA: TGCAGTGCTAGAAGACAGGGATTCAATCAGCCCCAGCATTTT
V gene: TRBV7-8; clone size: NA; CDR3 length: 13; D gene: NA; J gene: TRBJ2-2; CDR3 protein: CASSVVNTGELFF; CDR3 DNA: TGTGCCAGCAGCGTCGTAAACACCGGGGAGCTGTTTTTT
V gene: TRBV30; clone size: NA; CDR3 length: 17; D gene: NA; J gene: TRBJ2-7; CDR3 protein: CAWSVPTRWAGSYEQYF; CDR3 DNA: TGTGCCTGGAGTGTACCGACCCGCTGGGCGGGCTCCTACGAGCAGTACTTC
V gene: TRBV7-9; clone size: few; CDR3 length: 15; D gene: TRBD1; J gene: TRBJ1-6; CDR3 protein: CAFQPGTAPNSPLHF; CDR3 DNA: TGTGCTTTCCAGCCCGGGACAGCACCTAATTCACCCCTCCACTTT
V gene: TRBV19; clone size: NA; CDR3 length: 14; D gene: NA; J gene: TRBJ2-5; CDR3 protein: CASSRGRTQETQYF; CDR3 DNA: TGTGCCAGTAGTAGGGGCAGGACGCAAGAGACCCAGTACTTC
V gene: TRBV6-1; clone size: NA; CDR3 length: 15; D gene: NA; J gene: TRBJ1-2; CDR3 protein: CASRLPRSINYGYTF; CDR3 DNA: TGTGCCAGCAGGCTCCCCAGGTCGATAAACTATGGCTACACCTTC
V gene: TRBV11-3; clone size: NA; CDR3 length: 18; D gene: TRBD2; J gene: TRBJ2-5; CDR3 protein: CASIPLFLGLGGGETQYF; CDR3 DNA: TGTGCCAGCATCCCACTTTTCCTTGGACTAGGTGGGGGGGAGACCCAGTACTTC
V gene: TRBV24-1; clone size: once; CDR3 length: 15; D gene: TRBD1; J gene: TRBJ1-2; CDR3 protein: CATSDRTGLNYGYTF; CDR3 DNA: TGTGCCACCAGTGACAGGACAGGCCTAAACTATGGCTACACCTTC
V gene: TRBV6-1; clone size: few; CDR3 length: 15; D gene: TRBD1; J gene: TRBJ1-5; CDR3 protein: CASSEGGTENQPQHF; CDR3 DNA: TGTGCCAGCAGTGAAGGTGGGACAGAGAATCAGCCCCAGCATTTT
V gene: TRBV7-3; clone size: NA; CDR3 length: 18; D gene: NA; J gene: TRBJ1-1; CDR3 protein: CASSKPSQVTGLNTEAFF; CDR3 DNA: TGTGCCAGCAGCAAACCCTCACAGGTGACAGGATTGAACACTGAAGCTTTCTTT
V gene: TRBV24-1; clone size: NA; CDR3 length: 17; D gene: TRBD1; J gene: TRBJ2-7; CDR3 protein: CATSDTRSGGGPYEQYF; CDR3 DNA: TGTGCCACCAGTGATACCCGCTCAGGGGGCGGCCCCTACGAGCAGTACTTC
V gene: TRBV28; clone size: NA; CDR3 length: 13; D gene: NA; J gene: TRBJ1-5; CDR3 protein: CASRSGVYQPQHF; CDR3 DNA: TGTGCCAGCAGATCAGGGGTGTATCAGCCCCAGCATTTT
V gene: TRBV27; clone size: few; CDR3 length: 15; D gene: NA; J gene: TRBJ2-3; CDR3 protein: CASSTRRGGEDTQYF; CDR3 DNA: TGTGCCAGCAGTACCCGTAGGGGCGGAGAAGATACGCAGTATTTT
V gene: TRBV19; clone size: NA; CDR3 length: 15; D gene: TRBD1; J gene: TRBJ2-5; CDR3 protein: CASSPRQGVQETQYF; CDR3 DNA: TGTGCCAGTAGTCCAAGACAGGGGGTCCAAGAGACCCAGTACTTC